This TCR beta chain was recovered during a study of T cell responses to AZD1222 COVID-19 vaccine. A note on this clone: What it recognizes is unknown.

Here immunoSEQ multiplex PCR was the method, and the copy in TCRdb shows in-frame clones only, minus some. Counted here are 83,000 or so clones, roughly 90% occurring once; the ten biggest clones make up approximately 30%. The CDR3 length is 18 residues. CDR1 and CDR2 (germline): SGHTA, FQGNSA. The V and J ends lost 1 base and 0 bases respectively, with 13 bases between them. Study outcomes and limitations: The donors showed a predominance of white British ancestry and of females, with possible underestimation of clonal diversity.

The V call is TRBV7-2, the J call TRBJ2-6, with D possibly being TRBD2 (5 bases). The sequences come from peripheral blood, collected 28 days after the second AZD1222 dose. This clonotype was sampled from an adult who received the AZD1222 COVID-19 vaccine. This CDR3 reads CASSLGAPRDSGANVLTF. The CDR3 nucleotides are TGTGCCAGCAGCTTAGGAGCCCCTCGGGACTCTGGGGCCAACGTCCTGACTTTC.